This TCR beta chain was sequenced for a study of vaccination effects on CD4 cells after COVID-19. At the level of the study: The median interval between the second dose and post-vaccine sampling was 72 days.

Clones were read by immunoSEQ multiplex PCR, and TCRdb kept only the in-frame ones, dropping some. The table has approximately 14,000 clones, 60% to 80% seen once; the top ten hold roughly 25%. Study results and limitations: There was marked clonal contraction among infection- and vaccine-induced clones late after vaccination.

Concerning this clone itself: No antigen is known for it.

Peptide-pool stimulation followed by sequencing identified expanded antigen-specific CD4+ clonotypes in the ViraFEST assay. Cultured cells yielded isolated CD4+ T cells after around 10 days. Either the BNT162b2 or mRNA-1273 vaccine was given to participants in two doses. Cultures of approximately 2.1 million PBMC per well contained around 11 IU/ml IL-2 plus 10 ug/ml peptides. This CDR3 has 16 residues. The germline V gene has CDR1 LNHDA and CDR2 SQIVND (reference sequence). V lost 2 bases and J 3 bases, leaving 14 bases between the germline ends. The gene calls are TRBV19 and TRBJ1-5; possibly TRBD1 for D (6 bases). The receptor's source is a human donor who received a COVID-19 vaccine. The specimen was CD4+ T cells from PBMCs cultured with HCoV-NL63 spike peptides, collected after COVID-19 vaccination. The CDR3 sequence is CASSISGATINQPQHF. As DNA, the CDR3 is TGTGCCAGTAGTATATCGGGGGCGACCATCAATCAGCCCCAGCATTTT. The complete variable domain, with remaining parts taken from reference TRBV19 and TRBJ1-5, reads DGGITQSPKYLFRKEGQNVTLSCEQNLNHDAMYWYRQDPGQGLRLIYYSQIVNDFQKGDIAEGYSVSREKKESFPLTVTSAQKNPTAFYLCASSISGATINQPQHFGDGTRLSIL.